This T cell receptor beta chain was sequenced during a study of blood T cells in healthy people across ages. About the research overall: About one barcoded beta molecule per two T cells was the capture yield of template switching. Study-wide results and limits: For the donors, CMV status was unknown and possibly confounded expanded clonotype changes. Because sorting was not performed, PBMCs prevented conclusive naive versus antigen-experienced comparison.

Together with a sample-barcoded 5' primer, a J-beta primer mix was included in a second PCR lasting roughly 6 to 12 cycles. TCRdb fed the 5' RACE reads into MiXCR, producing one record per CDR3 protein. This table holds some 640,000 distinct CDR3 sequences, around 49% found once. As regards this clonotype: As yet, its antigen is unknown.

V was shortened by 4 bases and J by 4 bases, with 14 bases between the two germline ends. The CDR3 has 14 residues. CDR1 and CDR2 from the germline V gene are SGHTA and FQGNSA. The specimen was blood. This receptor was obtained from a woman aged 60-70 years in good health. The rearrangement uses TRBV7-2 and TRBJ2-7, with D unclear. The CDR3 DNA sequence: TGTGCCAGCAGCTCCCCCGACCCCCCTTACGAGCAGTACTTC. As protein: CASSSPDPPYEQYF.